The 27 T cell receptor beta chains given below trace back to one sample, sequenced in a study of cytomegalovirus exposure and HLA in healthy donors. Use of 60 Vbeta and 13 Jbeta primers characterized the PCR. Sequencing was performed with immunoSEQ multiplex PCR; in TCRdb, only in-frame clones are kept and a portion is missing. The sample records roughly 260,000 clones, 80% to 90% being singletons. The sequenced sample consisted of PBMCs. The receptors shown here come from a woman aged 40 to 50 in good health and CMV-seropositive.

The gene calls are TRBV18 and TRBJ2-7; the D gene is possibly TRBD1 (5 bases). The CDR3 extends over 14 amino acids. CDR1 and CDR2 (germline): KGHSH, LQKENI. Trimming shortened V by 2 bases and J by 5 bases, and 13 bases separated the two germline ends. The CDR3 nucleotides read TGTGCCAGCTCACCAGCTCAGGGAAATCACGAGCAGTACTTC. This sequence encodes CASSPAQGNHEQYF.

This chain joins TRBV10-2 and TRBJ2-5; TRBD2 might be the D (5 bases). The V gene lost 0 bases and the J gene lost 7 bases, with 9 bases spanning the gap. The CDR3 is made up of 13 amino acids. CDR1 is WSHSY, CDR2 SAAADI, per germline. CDR3 DNA sequence: TGCGCCAGCAGTGAGTCGAGGGTGTTGACCCAGTACTTC. Translated, it gives CASSESRVLTQYF.

CDR3 sequence reads: CASNGGTEAFF. The CDR3 DNA sequence: TGTGCCAGCAACGGGGGCACTGAAGCTTTCTTT. The chain employs TRBV2 and TRBJ1-1, with a tentative D call TRBD1 (5 bases). This CDR3 region has 11 residues. Trimming removed 7 bases from V and 4 bases from J, with 7 bases in between. CDR1 is SNHLY and CDR2 is FYNNEI in the germline V gene.

The chain combines TRBV10-3 with TRBJ1-2, with D tentatively TRBD1 (5 bases). The germline CDR1 and CDR2 sequences are ENHRY and SYGVKD. Trimming took off 0 bases at V and 4 bases at J, with 9 bases between the two ends. This CDR3 spans 14 amino acids. In nucleotides, the CDR3 is TGTGCCATCAGTGAGTCGGAGGGGAGCTATGGCTACACCTTC. Its translation is CAISESEGSYGYTF.

The chain has TRBV11-2 and TRBJ2-7; D unresolved. In germline, CDR1 is SGHAT, CDR2 FQNNGV. The CDR3 runs 11 residues. With 3 bases removed from V and 3 bases from J, the gap between germline ends came to 3 bases. The CDR3 DNA reads TGTGCCAGCAGCTTCCACTACGAGCAGTACTTC. It encodes CASSFHYEQYF.

The chain carries TRBV7-2 and TRBJ2-5; perhaps TRBD1 as D (6 bases). With 1 base removed from V and 11 bases from J, the gap between germline ends came to 23 bases. The CDR3 runs to 16 residues. From germline, CDR1 is SGHTA and CDR2 FQGNSA. CDR3 coding DNA: TGTGCCAGCAGCTTAGGAGGGGCAGGTGGACAGCTTGAGCAGTACTTC. It translates to CASSLGGAGGQLEQYF.

V gene TRBV9 combines with J gene TRBJ2-3; 7 bases align to TRBD2. This CDR3 is built from 15 residues. The germline CDR1 and CDR2 sequences are SGDLS and YYNGEE. Trimming took 1 base from V and 3 from J; bases not matched to a gene: 5. The CDR3 reads CASSVLAGVTDTQYF. The CDR3 DNA is TGTGCCAGCAGCGTATTGGCGGGAGTAACAGATACGCAGTATTTT.

V and J are TRBV5-1 and TRBJ2-7; 16 nucleotides align to TRBD2. V lost 7 bases, J lost 9 bases, and 7 bases stayed unmatched. There are 14 residues in the CDR3. Germline V gives CDR1 SGHRS, CDR2 YFSETQ. The CDR3, as DNA: TGCGCCAGCGGGACTAGCGGGGGGGAGTTGTCGCAGTACTTC. Its translation: CASGTSGGELSQYF.

The J gene is TRBJ2-7, the V gene TRBV6-6; D is uncertain. Germline assignment: CDR1 MNHNY and CDR2 SVGAGI (reference sequence). Trimming stripped 6 bases from V and 0 bases from J, with 12 bases between. The CDR3 contains 14 residues. The CDR3 DNA sequence: TGTGCCAGCAGCCCGCAGGTGAGCTCCTACGAGCAGTACTTC. Its translation is CASSPQVSSYEQYF.

The J gene is TRBJ1-2, the V gene TRBV6-4; D gene unclear. From germline, CDR1 is MRHNA and CDR2 SNTAGT. The CDR3 runs 14 residues. V lost 9 bases, J lost 4 bases, and 18 bases lay in between. CDR3 DNA sequence: TGTGCCAGGAAAACAGAGTCGTTGGGCTATGGCTACACCTTC. This translates into CARKTESLGYGYTF.

This clone came up once. The chain joins TRBV9 to TRBJ2-2; tentatively, D is TRBD2 (5 bases). Trimming pared 0 bases from V and 3 bases from J, leaving 9 bases between. CDR3 length: 15 residues. The germline V gene encodes CDR1 SGDLS and CDR2 YYNGEE. The CDR3 protein is CASSVAGSYTGELFF. The CDR3 DNA reads as TGTGCCAGCAGCGTAGCGGGGTCCTACACCGGGGAGCTGTTTTTT. Using reference TRBV9 and TRBJ2-2 for the parts outside the CDR3, the full variable domain is DSGVTQTPKHLITATGQRVTLRCSPRSGDLSVYWYQQSLDQGLQFLIQYYNGEERAKGNILERFSAQQFPDLHSELNLSSLELGDSALYFCASSVAGSYTGELFFGEGSRLTVL.

J is TRBJ1-4 and V is TRBV5-4; D is perhaps TRBD1 (6 bases). The CDR3 is made up of 16 amino acids. Germline CDR1 reads SGHNT; CDR2 reads YYREEE (reference sequence). Trimming cost V 4 bases and J 8 bases, with 21 bases left between them. The CDR3 here is CASSLRGEGGNEKLFF. CDR3 nucleotide sequence: TGTGCCAGCAGCCTAAGGGGCGAGGGGGGGAACGAAAAACTGTTTTTT.

Written as DNA, the CDR3 is TGTGCCAGCAGCTTCCTAGCGGGAGATGTCAAAAACATTCAGTACTTC. This encodes CASSFLAGDVKNIQYF. The chain is built from TRBV7-2 and TRBJ2-4, with 10 bases fitting TRBD2. Trimming removed 3 bases from V and 3 bases from J; junction bases left unmatched: 5. This CDR3 region has 16 residues. Looked up from germline, CDR1 is SGHTA and CDR2 is FQGNSA.

This chain links TRBV25-1 with TRBJ2-7; D is perhaps TRBD2 (6 bases). The J call is doubtful: the DNA matches TRBJ2-1 better. Germline V lookup: CDR1 MGHDK, CDR2 SYGVNS. The CDR3 runs to 14 residues. CDR3 sequence: CASRGSGGGHEQFF. CDR3 sequence (DNA): TGTGCCAGCAGGGGCTCCGGAGGAGGGCATGAGCAGTTCTTC.

V gene TRBV5-8 combines with J gene TRBJ2-7; TRBD1 is a possible D gene (5 bases). The germline V gene has CDR1 SGHTS and CDR2 YDEGEE. With 1 base removed from V and 3 bases from J, the gap between germline ends came to 11 bases. The CDR3 is made up of 14 amino acids. Here the CDR3 DNA reads TGTGCCAGCAGCTTGACGCCAGGGAACTACGAGCAGTACTTC. Residues: CASSLTPGNYEQYF.

This chain joins TRBV5-6 and TRBJ2-5; 8 nucleotides match TRBD1. Trimming took 0 bases from V and 5 from J; bases not matched to a gene: 6. Germline-derived CDR1 and CDR2 are SGHDT and YYEEEE. The CDR3 sequence is 15 residues long. CDR3: CASSLAGGAGETQYF. In nucleotides, the CDR3 is TGTGCCAGCAGCTTGGCAGGGGGCGCGGGTGAGACCCAGTACTTC.

This rearrangement joins TRBV5-1 to TRBJ2-5; a possible D gene is TRBD1 (6 bases). CDR1 SGHRS and CDR2 YFSETQ come from the germline V gene. The CDR3 contains 14 residues. Trimming pared 4 bases from V and 5 bases from J, leaving 15 bases between. CDR3 coding DNA: TGCGCCAGCAGCGCTAAACAGGGCGGTGAGACCCAGTACTTC. Its protein product is CASSAKQGGETQYF.

The chain carries TRBV6-6 and TRBJ2-5; the match to TRBD2 covers 7 bases. V was pared by 3 bases and J by 5 bases, with 6 bases of the junction left unmatched. Per germline, CDR1 MNHNY and CDR2 SVGAGI (reference sequence). The length of the CDR3 is 14 residues. CDR3 DNA sequence: TGTGCCAGCAGTTATGGGGGAGGGGCGGAGACCCAGTACTTC. This gives the protein CASSYGGGAETQYF.

This chain links TRBV7-2 with TRBJ1-1, with D unresolved. The CDR3 is 14 residues long. Germline CDR1 is SGHTA and CDR2 is FQGNSA. V was trimmed by 1 base and J by 1 base, leaving 7 bases between them. CDR3 coding DNA: TGTGCCAGCAGCTTAGAATCGGGGAACACTGAAGCTTTCTTT. Translating gives CASSLESGNTEAFF.

The chain uses TRBV10-3 and TRBJ2-3, with a possible D match to TRBD1 (6 bases). The CDR3 length is 17 residues. The V and J ends lost 4 bases and 2 bases respectively, with 19 bases between them. Germline lookup yields CDR1 ENHRY and CDR2 SYGVKD. The CDR3 sequence: CAISVGAYTLVTDTQYF. The CDR3 region has the DNA TGTGCCATCAGTGTGGGGGCCTATACCCTCGTCACAGATACGCAGTATTTT.

The CDR3 region has the DNA TGTGCCAGCAGTGACTCGGTTTGGGGGGAGCGGCTAGATACGCAGTATTTT. Protein sequence: CASSDSVWGERLDTQYF. J is TRBJ2-3 and V is TRBV6-4, with TRBD2 as a possible D gene (6 bases). V was trimmed by 0 bases and J by 5 bases, leaving 18 bases between them. CDR3 length: 17 residues. Germline loops: CDR1 MRHNA, CDR2 SNTAGT.

This clone was counted once. The chain uses TRBV11-2 and TRBJ1-2; TRBD1 matches 10 bases. The germline gives CDR1 SGHAT, CDR2 FQNNGV. The CDR3 has 16 amino acids. V lost 8 bases to trimming and J lost 7 bases; unmatched junction nucleotides: 16. The CDR3 DNA reads as TGTGCCAGCCGCCCATGGTGGACAGGGGGGATCGGTGGCTACACCTTC. The encoded protein is CASRPWWTGGIGGYTF.

In regard to this clone: Its ends do not fully match the called genes, so a read error is possible. The chain carries TRBV2 and TRBJ2-4, with D possibly being TRBD2 (5 bases). The CDR3 contains 15 residues. Germline V gives CDR1 SNHLY, CDR2 FYNNEI. The CDR3 here is CASRGAALAKNSQYF. The CDR3 nucleotides read TGTGCCAGCAGAGGCGCCGCTCTAGCCAAAAACAGTCAGTACTTC.

The genes are TRBV15 and TRBJ2-1; 10 nucleotides match TRBD1. The CDR3 runs 17 residues. Germline CDR1 LNHNV, CDR2 YYDKDF (reference sequence). The ends lost 5 bases at V and 4 bases at J; junction bases unmatched: 11. The CDR3 nucleotides are TGTGCCACCAGCGGCCCGGGACAGGGGTTTCTTTACAATGAGCAGTTCTTC. Translation: CATSGPGQGFLYNEQFF.

The chain employs TRBV30 and TRBJ1-1, with 7 bases lining up with TRBD1. From germline, CDR1 is GTSNPN and CDR2 SVGIG (reference sequence). V lost 3 bases, J lost 1 base, and 5 bases stayed unmatched. There are 14 residues in the CDR3. Here the CDR3 reads CAWRIQGQNTEAFF. DNA for the CDR3: TGTGCCTGGAGAATACAGGGGCAGAACACTGAAGCTTTCTTT.

This rearrangement joins TRBV5-1 to TRBJ2-7; D is possibly TRBD1 (6 bases). This CDR3 comprises 14 residues. Looked up from germline, CDR1 is SGHRS and CDR2 is YFSETQ. The V end was cut by 0 bases, the J end by 1 base, with 8 bases between. The CDR3 region has the DNA TGCGCCAGCAGCTTGGGGGACACGTCCTACGAGCAGTACTTC. Its translation is CASSLGDTSYEQYF.

The chain carries TRBV10-1 and TRBJ2-7; 11 bases are a match to TRBD1. The CDR3 has 16 residues. Germline assignment: CDR1 WNHNN and CDR2 SYGVQD (reference sequence). After removal of 4 bases from V and 5 bases from J, the junction contained 10 bases not matched to a gene. CDR3 loop: CASSVGDRGMVDEQYF. The CDR3 DNA reads TGCGCCAGCAGTGTCGGGGACAGGGGGATGGTGGACGAGCAGTACTTC.